These 13 T cell receptor beta chains were sequenced from one sample in a study of T cells in Graves' hyperthyroidism and ophthalmopathy. Amplification of TCR beta CDR3 regions was performed using RNA transcripts as template. The HTBI primer set drove a first-round RT-PCR of the TCR CDR3. TCRdb reanalysed the multiplex PCR reads using MiXCR and keeps one entry per CDR3 protein. The table records about 740,000 distinct CDR3 sequences, 12% to 15% of them present only once. The sample comprised blood. These receptors were obtained from a woman between 18 and 29 years old with Graves' hyperthyroidism.

The chain combines TRBV30 with TRBJ1-1, with D maybe TRBD1 (5 bases). With 3 bases removed from V and 1 base from J, the gap between germline ends came to 15 bases. Germline V CDR1 and CDR2: GTSNPN, SVGIG (reference sequence). This CDR3 has 15 amino acids. CDR3 residues: CAWRPGLWANTEAFF. The CDR3 DNA reads as TGTGCCTGGAGGCCGGGACTATGGGCGAACACTGAAGCTTTCTTT.

This clonotype was counted at least ten times. The V gene is TRBV3-1, the J gene TRBJ1-6; tentative D call: TRBD1 (5 bases). The germline V gene encodes CDR1 LGHDT and CDR2 YNNKEL (reference sequence). Trimming stripped 3 bases from V and 10 bases from J, with 10 bases between. The CDR3 covers 13 residues. The CDR3 nucleotides read TGTGCCAGCAGCCAGGCGGGGGTCTCACCCCTCCACTTT. It yields the protein CASSQAGVSPLHF.

This clonotype was observed a few times. CDR3 sequence: CSVAEQGHSNQPQHF. CDR3 in DNA: TGCAGCGTTGCAGAACAGGGACATAGCAATCAGCCCCAGCATTTT. The chain employs TRBV29-1 and TRBJ1-5; tentative D call: TRBD1 (6 bases). Trimming took 4 bases from V and 0 from J, leaving 13 bases between them. The CDR3 consists of 15 residues. Looked up from germline, CDR1 is SQVTM and CDR2 is ANQGSEA.

The V call is TRBV6-7, the J call TRBJ2-7, with TRBD1 matching 7 bases. TRBV6-7 falls under the ORF class, with uncertain function. V gave up 2 bases and J gave up 3 bases; unmatched junction bases: 7. The length of the CDR3 is 15 residues. The CDR3 region has the DNA TGTGCCAGCAGTTACCCGGACAGGATTTTCTACGAGCAGTACTTC. It codes for CASSYPDRIFYEQYF.

Ten or more counts support this clonotype. The rearrangement links TRBV18 to TRBJ2-1; no clear D. Trimming took off 10 bases at V and 8 bases at J, with 12 bases between the two ends. CDR3 size: 11 residues. CDR1 is KGHSH, CDR2 LQKENI, per germline. The CDR3 sequence is CATQSPYEQFF. The CDR3 DNA sequence: TGTGCCACCCAATCACCATATGAGCAGTTCTTC.

J is TRBJ2-7 and V is TRBV6-1; TRBD2 agrees at 7 bases. The CDR3 has 12 amino acids. V was pared by 6 bases and J by 6 bases, with 5 bases of the junction left unmatched. The germline V gene has CDR1 MNHNS and CDR2 SASEGT. CDR3 sequence reads: CASRRLAREQYF. The CDR3 region has the DNA TGTGCCAGCAGGCGACTAGCTCGCGAGCAGTACTTC.

The chain uses TRBV6-1 and TRBJ2-7; 10 bases map to TRBD1. This CDR3 region has 15 residues. V trimming: 5 bases; J trimming: 4 bases; junction bases outside the gene matches: 8. Looked up from germline, CDR1 is MNHNS and CDR2 is SASEGT. The CDR3 DNA reads TGTGCCAGCAGTTCAGCCGGGACAGGGGAGTACGAGCAGTACTTC. Translated: CASSSAGTGEYEQYF.

This clonotype was found a few times. V is TRBV29-1 and J is TRBJ2-7; TRBD1 aligns across 7 bases. Germline V gene data show CDR1 as SQVTM and CDR2 as ANQGSEA. This CDR3 spans 11 amino acids. V gave up 6 bases and J gave up 9 bases; unmatched junction bases: 8. The CDR3 is CSVATGNGQYF. As DNA, the CDR3 is TGCAGCGTAGCGACAGGGAACGGGCAGTACTTC.

This chain links TRBV6-2 or TRBV6-3 with TRBJ2-1; perhaps D is TRBD1 or TRBD2 (6 bases each). The ends were cut back, 8 bases at V and 9 bases at J, with 23 bases in the middle. Looked up from germline, CDR1 is MNHEY and CDR2 is SVGEGT. This CDR3 contains 15 residues. This CDR3 reads CASRTGGPMVGEQFF. CDR3 sequence (DNA): TGTGCCAGCCGCACCGGGGGCCCCATGGTCGGTGAGCAGTTCTTC.

Only a few counts were recorded for this clonotype. CDR3 protein: CASLLGNEQYF. The DNA of the CDR3 is TGTGCCAGTCTTCTGGGGAACGAGCAGTACTTC. This chain uses TRBV2 with TRBJ2-7; no reliable D call. Germline lookup yields CDR1 SNHLY and CDR2 FYNNEI. Trimming cost V 9 bases and J 5 bases, with 11 bases left between them. The CDR3 is 11 residues long.

The V call is TRBV4-1, the J call TRBJ2-1; the match to TRBD2 covers 8 bases. Germline V lookup: CDR1 MGHRA, CDR2 YSYEKL. CDR3 length equals 17 residues. V lost 4 bases, J lost 4 bases, and 12 bases stayed unmatched. CDR3 sequence reads: CASSPVPASGSYNEQFF. CDR3 nucleotide sequence: TGCGCCAGCAGCCCTGTCCCCGCCAGCGGGAGTTACAATGAGCAGTTCTTC.

Worth noting for this clonotype: A much bigger clone sits one base away, suggesting this may be a read error. The chain has TRBV7-2 and TRBJ2-5, with unresolved D. Trimming left V 6 bases short and J 2 bases short, with 16 bases between. Germline-derived CDR1 and CDR2 are SGHTA and FQGNSA. The CDR3 runs to 15 residues. The CDR3 here is CASSPRLLTQETQYF. The CDR3 nucleotides are TGTGCCAGCAGTCCTCGTCTACTGACACAAGAGACCCAGTACTTC. The full variable domain, in which reference TRBV7-2 and TRBJ2-5 provide the parts outside the CDR3, is GAGVSQSPSNKVTEKGKDVELRCDPISGHTALYWYRQSLGQGLEFLIYFQGNSAPDKSGLPSDRFSAERTGGSVSTLTIQRTQQEDSAVYLCASSPRLLTQETQYFGPGTRLLVL.

V is TRBV19 and J is TRBJ2-5; D may be TRBD1 (5 bases). Looked up from germline, CDR1 is LNHDA and CDR2 is SQIVND (reference sequence). Trimming shortened V by 3 bases and J by 5 bases, and 19 bases separated the two germline ends. The CDR3 extends over 16 amino acids. CDR3 in amino acids: CASSIRATNPWETQYF. The CDR3 DNA reads TGTGCCAGTAGTATCAGGGCCACCAACCCCTGGGAGACCCAGTACTTC.